A selection of T cell receptor beta chains follows, all from one sample in a study of T cells in Graves' hyperthyroidism and ophthalmopathy. TCRdb re-called the multiplex PCR reads with MiXCR, one entry per CDR3 protein. The sample gives approximately 510,000 distinct CDR3 sequences, around 43% of which show up once; around 47% is in the top ten. What was sequenced was peripheral blood or thyroid tissue (not recorded which). These receptors came from an adult woman with Graves' disease, either hyperthyroidism or ophthalmopathy (not recorded which). Both conserved end residues are part of each CDR3. Where a row states a size, it is once, few, many or the class of an expanded clone; other rows omit it.

v_gene	j_gene	abundance	CDR3aa
TRBV11-2	TRBJ1-1	-	CASTARGNEAFF
TRBV5-6	TRBJ1-6	many	CASSLGTGLDSPLHF
TRBV20-1	TRBJ2-5	-	CSARDLQVGYQETQYF
TRBV7-8	TRBJ2-5	-	CASSRRQEGTQYF
TRBV7-3	TRBJ2-2	many	CASSRGGLGDTGELFF
TRBV12-3/TRBV12-4	TRBJ1-6	-	CASSRQGVPLHF
TRBV25-1	TRBJ1-4	-	CASSAGPTGEKKLFF
TRBV29-1	TRBJ2-7	-	CSVAGTSGGSYEQYF
TRBV29-1	TRBJ2-5	many	CSGSSGGVGRVTQYF
TRBV20-1	TRBJ2-7	-	CSGTTGATYEQYF
TRBV12-5	TRBJ1-1	many	CASGLVIGGENTEAFF
TRBV7-8	TRBJ2-7	-	CASSPRRTSSYEQYF
TRBV7-9	TRBJ2-5	-	CASRLGTTEETQYF
TRBV7-9	TRBJ1-5	-	CASSPPEGDQPQHF
TRBV11-1	TRBJ1-1	-	CASSSTNSLNTEAFF
TRBV19	TRBJ1-1	-	CASPPYTEAFF
TRBV15	TRBJ2-5	once	CATSLGGGRQETQYF
TRBV29-1	TRBJ1-4	many	CSGQGDNEKLFF
TRBV15	TRBJ2-5	-	CATSSYDRGRETQYF
TRBV7-2	TRBJ2-6	-	CASSSRPGQGDAGANVLTF
TRBV4-2	TRBJ1-4	many	CASSQAQGNEKLFF
TRBV12-3/TRBV12-4	TRBJ1-2	-	CASAPGPNYGYTF
TRBV12-5	TRBJ1-3	-	CASNPRTDGGNTIYF
TRBV5-8	TRBJ1-5	many	CASSLDLGRAGQPQHF
TRBV27	TRBJ1-1	-	CASSSPGTGAEAFF
TRBV6-5	TRBJ1-6	-	CASSLAGTEINYNSPLHF
TRBV19	TRBJ1-5	few	CASTRTLASPGQPQHF
TRBV15	TRBJ1-2	-	CATSREIGTGAGYTF
TRBV5-1	TRBJ2-7	many	CASSLDRAREQYF
TRBV29-1	TRBJ2-5	once	CSVEVERDQPQYF
TRBV7-3	TRBJ2-5	-	CASSRGWGLAGGETQYF
TRBV7-2	TRBJ2-2	many	CASSPGGGSNTGELFF
TRBV19	TRBJ1-2	-	CAIKDRGYGYTF
TRBV5-1	TRBJ1-1	-	CASSHGTLAEAFF
TRBV9	TRBJ1-2	-	CASSVGGSGYGYTF
TRBV29-1	TRBJ1-4	-	CSVGWTNEKLFF
TRBV7-8	TRBJ1-2	-	CASSLGRAGERGYTF
TRBV11-2	TRBJ2-7	-	CASSLDSGGSYEQYF
TRBV5-1	TRBJ2-7	few	CASSYGGGTLNEQYF
TRBV7-2	TRBJ1-6	few	CASSFGQIESPLHF
TRBV19	TRBJ2-7	-	CASKVNSGPYEQYF
TRBV24-1	TRBJ1-2	many	CATSDPGEAGYTF
TRBV7-9	TRBJ1-1	-	CASSFSGAKAFF
TRBV2	TRBJ2-5	few	CASRGLRVGRTQYF
TRBV10-3	TRBJ1-3	-	CAISGGESRNTIYF
TRBV25-1	TRBJ2-5	-	CAPPLAGGWTQYF
TRBV10-3	TRBJ1-5	-	CAISEQGDNQPQHF